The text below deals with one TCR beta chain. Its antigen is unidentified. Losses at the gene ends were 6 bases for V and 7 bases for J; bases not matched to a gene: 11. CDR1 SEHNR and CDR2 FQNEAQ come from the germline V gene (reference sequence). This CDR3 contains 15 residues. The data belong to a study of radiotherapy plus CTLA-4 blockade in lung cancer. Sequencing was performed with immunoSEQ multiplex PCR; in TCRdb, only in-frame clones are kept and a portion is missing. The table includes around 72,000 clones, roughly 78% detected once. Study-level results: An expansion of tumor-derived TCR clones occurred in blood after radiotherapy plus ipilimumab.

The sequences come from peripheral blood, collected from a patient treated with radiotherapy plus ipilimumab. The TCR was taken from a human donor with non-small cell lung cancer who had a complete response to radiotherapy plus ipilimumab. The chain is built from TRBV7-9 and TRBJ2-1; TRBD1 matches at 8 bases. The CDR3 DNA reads TGTGCCAGCAGGCCAGGGCAGGGGGCGGTGAATGAGCAGTTCTTC. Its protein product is CASRPGQGAVNEQFF.